This T cell receptor beta chain was identified in a study of control samples from healthy donors and cancer patients. Here immunoSEQ multiplex PCR was the method, and the copy in TCRdb shows in-frame clones only, minus some. The sample lists 160,000 or so clones; 93% were seen once. The CDR3 is made up of 15 amino acids. Trimming stripped 3 bases from V and 1 base from J, with 11 bases between. The V gene's germline CDR1 is SGHNT and CDR2 YENEEA. The TCR comes from a man in his fifties in good health. Sequencing used blood. The gene calls are TRBV11-3 and TRBJ2-3, with D perhaps being TRBD1 or TRBD2 (6 bases each). For the CDR3, the DNA is TGTGCCAGCAGCTTTGGGGGGCAGGGCACAGATACGCAGTATTTT. It is translated as CASSFGGQGTDTQYF. The full variable domain, with the rest looked up from reference TRBV11-3 and TRBJ2-3, is EAGVVQSPRYKIIEKKQPVAFWCNPISGHNTLYWYLQNLGQGPELLIRYENEEAVDDSQLPKDRFSAERLKGVDSTLKIQPAELGDSAVYLCASSFGGQGTDTQYFGPGTRLTVL.